Listed here are 19 T cell receptor beta chains from one sample, sequenced in a study of blood T cell repertoires in COVID-19 (TCRdb year 2020). The protocol used for the library was the immunoSEQ multiplex PCR assay. In TCRdb, the immuneACCESS table is reduced to in-frame sequences with V and J assigned. These tables do not hold every clone; where another copy was compared, an unresolved V gene accounts for under half, and the others remain unexplained. This sample comprises about 61,000 clones, 88% of them detected only once. The biggest ten clones account for roughly 18% of the sample. Specimen: peripheral blood. Receptors were obtained from a woman older than 75 with active COVID-19.

This sequence joins TRBV19 and TRBJ2-2; D uncertain. The V end lost 5 bases, the J end lost 7 bases, and 8 bases lay between the germline ends. Germline V gene sequence: CDR1 LNHDA, CDR2 SQIVND (reference sequence). This CDR3 is 12 amino acids long. The CDR3 bases are TGTGCCAGTAGTCTAGTCGGCGGGGAGCTGTTTTTT. It specifies CASSLVGGELFF.

This rearrangement joins TRBV4-3 to TRBJ1-2; possibly TRBD1 for D (6 bases). This CDR3 comprises 15 residues. CDR1 and CDR2 (germline): LGHNA, YSLEER. V was clipped by 0 bases and J by 4 bases, with 12 bases between them. The CDR3 reads CASSQDNRDIYGYTF. The DNA for the CDR3 is TGCGCCAGCAGCCAAGATAACAGGGATATCTATGGCTACACCTTC.

This chain uses TRBV5-6 with TRBJ2-3; 10 nucleotides match TRBD2. Germline assignment: CDR1 SGHDT and CDR2 YYEEEE. V trimming: 0 bases; J trimming: 4 bases; junction bases outside the gene matches: 2. The CDR3 is made up of 15 amino acids. CDR3 loop: CASSLVAGGPDTQYF. The DNA of the CDR3 is TGTGCCAGCAGCTTGGTAGCGGGGGGACCAGATACGCAGTATTTT.

Worth noting for this clone: This sample includes further DNA sequences coding for the same CDR3. V usage is TRBV11-1 and J usage is TRBJ2-7; TRBD1 aligns across 8 bases. With V trimmed by 5 bases and J by 0 bases, 6 bases remained unmatched. CDR3 length equals 15 residues. The V gene's germline CDR1 is SGHAT and CDR2 FQDESV (reference sequence). CDR3 in DNA: TGTGCCAGCAGCCCGACAGGGGTCGGCTCCTACGAGCAGTACTTC. It codes for CASSPTGVGSYEQYF. The entire variable domain, with the rest obtained from reference TRBV11-1 and TRBJ2-7, is as follows: EAEVAQSPRYKITEKSQAVAFWCDPISGHATLYWYRQILGQGPELLVQFQDESVVDDSQLPKDRFSAERLKGVDSTLKIQPAELGDSAMYLCASSPTGVGSYEQYFGPGTRLTVT.

The V gene is TRBV9, the J gene TRBJ1-1; D might be TRBD1 (5 bases). CDR1 is SGDLS, CDR2 YYNGEE, per germline. The CDR3 consists of 16 residues. Trimming removed 0 bases from V and 1 base from J, with 13 bases in between. CDR3 in amino acids: CASSVASGGANTEAFF. For the CDR3, the DNA is TGTGCCAGCAGCGTAGCTTCGGGGGGAGCGAACACTGAAGCTTTCTTT. The full variable domain, with the rest looked up from reference TRBV9 and TRBJ1-1, is DSGVTQTPKHLITATGQRVTLRCSPRSGDLSVYWYQQSLDQGLQFLIQYYNGEERAKGNILERFSAQQFPDLHSELNLSSLELGDSALYFCASSVASGGANTEAFFGQGTRLTVV.

This chain joins TRBV4-1 and TRBJ2-3; tentatively, D is TRBD2 (5 bases). The CDR3 runs 14 residues. Germline V gives CDR1 MGHRA, CDR2 YSYEKL. V dropped 5 bases and J dropped 0 bases, with 9 bases sitting between them. The DNA for the CDR3 is TGCGCCAGCAGCAAAGCGGTGAGCACAGATACGCAGTATTTT. This translates into CASSKAVSTDTQYF.

There are a few counts of this clone. J is TRBJ2-3 and V is TRBV11-2, with 7 bases fitting TRBD1. CDR3 size: 14 residues. Trimming at V came to 5 bases and at J to 1 base, leaving 3 bases not matched to a gene. Germline lookup yields CDR1 SGHAT and CDR2 FQNNGV. The CDR3 reads CASSQGVGTDTQYF. The CDR3 nucleotides read TGTGCCAGCAGCCAGGGGGTAGGCACAGATACGCAGTATTTT.

The chain carries TRBV9 and TRBJ2-1, with TRBD2 matching 12 bases. From germline, CDR1 is SGDLS and CDR2 YYNGEE. The CDR3 has 19 residues. The V and J ends lost 0 bases and 0 bases, in that order; junction bases with no gene match: 7. The CDR3 protein is CASSVASGGARGSYNEQFF. DNA for the CDR3: TGTGCCAGCAGCGTAGCTAGCGGGGGGGCGAGGGGCTCCTACAATGAGCAGTTCTTC. Supplemented by reference TRBV9 and TRBJ2-1, the full variable domain reads DSGVTQTPKHLITATGQRVTLRCSPRSGDLSVYWYQQSLDQGLQFLIQYYNGEERAKGNILERFSAQQFPDLHSELNLSSLELGDSALYFCASSVASGGARGSYNEQFFGPGTRLTVL.

The table lists this clone with a count of one. This chain uses TRBV20-1 with TRBJ2-1, with TRBD2 identical over 8 bases. The J segment lost 9 bases and the V segment lost 5 bases, leaving 6 bases of the junction unmatched. The CDR3 totals 12 residues. Germline V gene data show CDR1 as DFQATT and CDR2 as SNEGSKA (reference sequence). The CDR3 loop reads CSAGGGGTEQFF. CDR3 sequence (DNA): TGCAGTGCTGGTGGCGGGGGGACTGAGCAGTTCTTC.

The chain uses TRBV7-8 and TRBJ1-1; D gene ambiguous. Trimming left V 5 bases short and J 4 bases short, with 14 bases between. The germline V gene encodes CDR1 SGHVS and CDR2 FQNEAQ. This CDR3 is built from 14 residues. CDR3 sequence: CASSEEQIGTEAFF. The CDR3 bases are TGTGCCAGCAGCGAAGAACAGATTGGCACTGAAGCTTTCTTT.

The chain has TRBV7-9 and TRBJ2-5; 12 nucleotides agree with TRBD2. This CDR3 is built from 16 residues. The V gene end was trimmed by 4 bases and the J gene end by 4 bases; junction bases not matched to a gene: 7. Looked up from germline, CDR1 is SEHNR and CDR2 is FQNEAQ (reference sequence). CDR3 protein: CASSSPSGGGGETQYF. The CDR3 DNA reads as TGTGCCAGCAGCTCCCCTAGCGGGGGGGGCGGAGAGACCCAGTACTTC.

The J gene is TRBJ1-3, the V gene TRBV2; possible D gene TRBD1, 6 bases. Germline assignment: CDR1 SNHLY and CDR2 FYNNEI. Between the trimmed V and J ends, which lost 6 bases and 0 bases, there was a span of 15 bases. CDR3 length: 16 residues. CDR3: CASSNDRLPSGNTIYF. DNA for the CDR3: TGTGCCAGCAGCAACGACAGGTTACCCTCTGGAAACACCATATATTTT.

V and J are TRBV7-3 and TRBJ2-3; possible D gene TRBD1, 6 bases. In germline, CDR1 is SGHTA, CDR2 FQGTGA. CDR3 length: 14 amino acids. Trimming stripped 7 bases from V and 2 bases from J, with 13 bases between. The CDR3 bases are TGTGCCAGCACCGAGGGGGAAAACACAGATACGCAGTATTTT. Translating gives CASTEGENTDTQYF.

V usage is TRBV29-1 and J usage is TRBJ1-3; no clear D. Germline V gene sequence: CDR1 SQVTM, CDR2 ANQGSEA. This CDR3 is built from 13 residues. With 4 bases removed from V and 2 bases from J, the gap between germline ends came to 9 bases. CDR3 sequence (DNA): TGCAGCGTTGCGATAGCCGCTGGAAACACCATATATTTT. Amino acids: CSVAIAAGNTIYF.

The chain couples TRBV4-1 to TRBJ2-5; 8 bases are a match to TRBD1. Unmatched junction bases numbered 7, after V lost 0 bases and J lost 10 bases. The CDR3 has 14 amino acids. Germline V gene sequence: CDR1 MGHRA, CDR2 YSYEKL. CDR3: CASSQDGQGRGQYF. The CDR3 bases are TGCGCCAGCAGCCAAGACGGACAGGGACGGGGCCAGTACTTC.

The V gene is TRBV27, the J gene TRBJ1-2; D is ambiguous. Looked up from germline, CDR1 is MNHEY and CDR2 is SMNVEV (reference sequence). V was pared by 4 bases and J by 7 bases, with 10 bases between. The CDR3 runs to 12 residues. CDR3 region: CASSSLWSGYTF. Here the CDR3 DNA reads TGTGCCAGCAGTTCCCTATGGAGTGGCTACACCTTC.

This sequence joins TRBV9 and TRBJ2-3; TRBD2 matches at 7 bases. The CDR3 consists of 16 residues. Germline V CDR1 and CDR2: SGDLS, YYNGEE. V was clipped by 4 bases and J by 3 bases; unmatched bases: 11. CDR3 DNA sequence: TGTGCCAGCAGCCCCCAAGGTGGCGGGGGTACAGATACGCAGTATTTT. It encodes CASSPQGGGGTDTQYF.

The gene calls are TRBV5-1 and TRBJ1-5; 7 bases map to TRBD1. The CDR3 totals 15 residues. Germline-derived CDR1 and CDR2 are SGHRS and YFSETQ. The V segment lost 4 bases and the J segment 0 bases; nucleotides outside the gene matches: 4. In nucleotides, the CDR3 is TGCGCCAGCAGCCCCGGGACAGATAGCAATCAGCCCCAGCATTTT. This encodes CASSPGTDSNQPQHF.

The gene calls are TRBV5-1 and TRBJ2-7, with D maybe TRBD2 (6 bases). Per germline, CDR1 SGHRS and CDR2 YFSETQ. The V end was cut by 0 bases, the J end by 5 bases, with 6 bases between. The CDR3 covers 12 residues. In DNA form, the CDR3 reads TGCGCCAGCAGCTTGGTAGCGGACGAGCAGTACTTC. This sequence encodes CASSLVADEQYF.